These T cell receptor beta chains were read from a single sample in a study of glioma-infiltrating T cells. TCRdb passed the multiplex PCR reads through MiXCR, listing each CDR3 protein once. The sample includes 93,000 or so distinct CDR3 sequences, around 30% of them seen just once. Specimen: glioma tissue, nonneoplastic brain tissue, or PBMCs (not recorded which). All receptors derive from a human donor with low-grade glioma or glioblastoma, undergoing nonglioma brain surgery, or in good health (not recorded which). Both conserved end residues are part of each CDR3. Each record gives: CDR3 length, D gene, V gene, J gene, clone size, CDR3 DNA, CDR3 protein. A D gene is named only where the DNA matches it firmly. Clone size, where shown, is once, few, many, or a class for clones that have expanded.

14	-	TRBV11-2	TRBJ1-2	-	TGTGCCAGCAGCAATCTTCTAACAGTGGACGGCTACACCTTC	CASSNLLTVDGYTF
17	-	TRBV7-3	TRBJ2-2	few	TGTGCCAGCAGCCCCCGGGGGGGGACAGGCAACACCGGGGAGCTGTTTTTT	CASSPRGGTGNTGELFF
13	-	TRBV20-1	TRBJ2-5	many	TGCAGTGCTATCTCGGGGGCCGGCGAGACCCAGTACTTC	CSAISGAGETQYF
15	-	TRBV28	TRBJ2-5	-	TGTGCCAGCAGCAAATGCCTTGGACCCCAAGAGACCCAGTACTTC	CASSKCLGPQETQYF
16	-	TRBV4-1	TRBJ2-3	-	TGCGCCAGCATCCAAGAAATAGGGAGCCCCACAGATACGCAGTATTTT	CASIQEIGSPTDTQYF
15	TRBD1	TRBV28	TRBJ2-7	many	TGTGCCAGCAGTTTGTCGCGACAGGGGCCTAGTGAGCAGTACTTC	CASSLSRQGPSEQYF
18	TRBD2	TRBV20-1	TRBJ2-5	many	TGCAGTGCTAGAGATTCCCGCCGAACTAGCGCCCTATATTTGGCCCAGTACTTC	CSARDSRRTSALYLAQYF
14	-	TRBV12-3/TRBV12-4	TRBJ2-5	-	TGTGCCAGCAGTTTAAGGATCGGACAAGAGACCCAGTACTTC	CASSLRIGQETQYF
18	-	TRBV4-3	TRBJ2-3	many	TGCGCCAGCAGCCAAGATACCGGTTTAGGGTTTAGCACAGATACGCAGTATTTT	CASSQDTGLGFSTDTQYF
15	-	TRBV28	TRBJ1-5	many	TGTGCCAGCGTAACCCCGGGACAAAGCAATCAGCCCCAGCATTTT	CASVTPGQSNQPQHF
16	-	TRBV14	TRBJ2-3	few	TGTGCCAGCAGCCAAGGATCTGGGGCCCGGACAGATACGCAGTATTTT	CASSQGSGARTDTQYF
14	TRBD1	TRBV6-1	TRBJ2-7	-	TGTGCCAGCAGCCCCCGGGACAGGGGCGGGGAGCAGTACTTC	CASSPRDRGGEQYF
17	TRBD2	TRBV3-1	TRBJ2-3	-	TGTGCCAGCAGCTCCAGGACTAGCGGACTAAGCACAGATACGCAGTATTTT	CASSSRTSGLSTDTQYF
15	-	TRBV14	TRBJ1-1	many	TGTGCCAGCAGCCAAAATCAGTCGCCCGACACTGAAGCTTTCTTT	CASSQNQSPDTEAFF
13	-	TRBV11-2	TRBJ2-5	-	TGTGCCAGCAGCTTTGAGGGCTTAGAGACCCAGTACTTC	CASSFEGLETQYF
16	TRBD2	TRBV5-4	TRBJ2-3	-	TGTGCCAGCAGCTGGGAAGGGCGGGGGGGCTTAGATACGCAGTATTTT	CASSWEGRGGLDTQYF
14	-	TRBV19	TRBJ2-2	few	TGTGCCAGCACCTTCCAGGGGAACACCGGGGAGCTGTTTTTT	CASTFQGNTGELFF
14	-	TRBV3-1	TRBJ1-5	-	TGTGCCAGCAGCTCTACGCAGGGAGTTGGGCCCCAGCATTTT	CASSSTQGVGPQHF
13	-	TRBV6-7	TRBJ2-7	-	TGTGCCAGCAGTTACTCGAGCTACTACGAGCAGTACTTC	CASSYSSYYEQYF
13	-	TRBV19	TRBJ1-2	many	TGTGCCAGTAGTCGGCAAGCTAACTATGGCTACACCTTC	CASSRQANYGYTF
18	TRBD1	TRBV29-1	TRBJ2-2	few	TGCAGCGTTTTCGCCCTGACAGGGAAGTATACGGACACCGGGGAGCTGTTTTTT	CSVFALTGKYTDTGELFF
14	-	TRBV28	TRBJ2-7	many	TGTGCCAGCAGTCGCCACGATGCTAACTACGAGCAGTACTTC	CASSRHDANYEQYF
16	TRBD1	TRBV5-8	TRBJ1-2	-	TGTGCCAGCAGCCCCCGGGACAGGGGACCAATTCTAGACTACACCTTC	CASSPRDRGPILDYTF
17	TRBD1	TRBV20-1	TRBJ2-3	-	TGCAGTGTTGTATCCGGGACAGGGAACGGGGTCACAGATACGCAGTATTTT	CSVVSGTGNGVTDTQYF
13	-	TRBV6-1	TRBJ1-2	many	TGTGCCAGCAAAGTGGGGGAGAGGGCCGGCTACACCTTC	CASKVGERAGYTF
14	-	TRBV18	TRBJ1-5	-	TGTGCCAGCTCAAGGGGGGCTGGCAATCAGCACCAGCATTTT	CASSRGAGNQHQHF
14	TRBD2	TRBV5-1	TRBJ2-5	few	TGCGCCAGCAGCTTGGAGCGCGGGGGTGAGACCCAGTACTTC	CASSLERGGETQYF
14	-	TRBV3-1	TRBJ1-2	many	TGTGCCAGCAGCCAAGTGCCCAGATCCTATGGCTACACCTTC	CASSQVPRSYGYTF
14	-	TRBV19	TRBJ1-1	many	TGTGCCAGTAGTATAGATACGCTCTCCCGTGAAGCTTTCTTT	CASSIDTLSREAFF
13	-	TRBV29-1	TRBJ1-2	-	TGCAGCGGTTGCGCCGCCCGGGGCTATGGCTACACCTTC	CSGCAARGYGYTF
13	-	TRBV30	TRBJ1-2	-	TGTGCCTGGAGTGTCACGGGAGGGAATGGCTACACCTTC	CAWSVTGGNGYTF
16	-	TRBV11-2	TRBJ1-4	-	TGTGCCAGCAGCTTAGAATGGGGAGCAACTAATGAAAAACTGTTTTTT	CASSLEWGATNEKLFF
15	TRBD1	TRBV20-1	TRBJ2-5	many	TGCAGTGCTCAAAGGACAGGCCGCCGTGGTGAGACCCAGTACTTC	CSAQRTGRRGETQYF
16	-	TRBV4-3	TRBJ1-6	few	TGCGCCAGCAGCCAAGGCTCGGGGGGGACTCATTCACCCCTCCACTTT	CASSQGSGGTHSPLHF
13	-	TRBV3-1	TRBJ2-1	-	TGTGCCAGCAGCCAAAATGGTTACGATGAGCAGTTCTTC	CASSQNGYDEQFF
18	-	TRBV5-4	TRBJ2-6	-	TGTGCCAGCAGCTTGGAATCCCCGGCCAGCTCTGGGGCCAACGTCCTGACTTTC	CASSLESPASSGANVLTF
15	-	TRBV19	TRBJ2-5	-	TGTGCCAGTAGTATAGGCCTGGACAGCCAAGAGACCCAGTACTTC	CASSIGLDSQETQYF
14	-	TRBV4-3	TRBJ1-6	many	TGCGCCAGCAGCCTTAAGGGGTACAATTCACCCCTCCACTTT	CASSLKGYNSPLHF
12	TRBD1	TRBV29-1	TRBJ2-7	-	TGCAGCGTGGCAGACAGGGCGCCGCGGCAGTACTTC	CSVADRAPRQYF
15	-	TRBV18	TRBJ1-2	-	TGTGCCAGCTCACCAAGCACAGGGACAAACTATGGCTACACCTTC	CASSPSTGTNYGYTF
16	-	TRBV7-2	TRBJ2-5	few	TGTGCCAGCAGCTTCGGACAGGGAGGGGAACAAGAGACCCAGTACTTC	CASSFGQGGEQETQYF
16	-	TRBV4-1	TRBJ2-7	few	TGCGCCAGCAGCCAAGATCCTGTGGAAATAGGCTACGAGCAGTACTTC	CASSQDPVEIGYEQYF
16	TRBD2	TRBV20-1	TRBJ2-1	many	TGCAGTGCTATTACGTATGGCGGGGGGGTAGCTAATGAGCAGTTCTTC	CSAITYGGGVANEQFF
12	-	TRBV29-1	TRBJ1-3	-	TGCAGCGTTTCAGGCGACGGAAACACCATATATTTT	CSVSGDGNTIYF
15	-	TRBV2	TRBJ1-5	many	TGTGCCAGCAGCGCTAGTACTGCGATGAATCAGCCCCAGCATTTT	CASSASTAMNQPQHF
14	-	TRBV14	TRBJ1-6	-	TGTGCCAGCAGCCAAGAAGGGTTCAATTCACCCCTCCACTTT	CASSQEGFNSPLHF
15	TRBD1	TRBV5-4	TRBJ1-6	few	TGTGCCAGCAGCCATCAGGGACAGTGGAATTCACCCCTCCACTTT	CASSHQGQWNSPLHF
14	-	TRBV6-1	TRBJ2-7	many	TGTGCCAGCCGAGGAAACAGGGTAACCTACGAGCAGTACTTC	CASRGNRVTYEQYF
13	-	TRBV20-1	TRBJ2-7	many	TGCAGTGCTAGTAAGGGGTTCACCTACGAGCAGTACTTC	CSASKGFTYEQYF
14	-	TRBV4-3	TRBJ1-5	-	TGCGCCAGCAGCCAAGAATTGGGGAATCAGCCCCAGCATTTT	CASSQELGNQPQHF
12	-	TRBV6-6	TRBJ1-2	many	TGTGCCAGCAGTTACTCTAACTATGGCTACACCTTC	CASSYSNYGYTF
18	-	TRBV4-1	TRBJ1-5	-	TGCGCCAGCAGCCCCGCGGTTATTTCGGGACTGATCAATCAGCCCCAGCATTTT	CASSPAVISGLINQPQHF
17	TRBD2	TRBV4-3	TRBJ2-1	many	TGCGCCAGCAGCCGCGGCACACTAGCGGGGGCTCGTAATGAGCAGTTCTTC	CASSRGTLAGARNEQFF
15	-	TRBV28	TRBJ1-5	many	TGTGCCAGCAGCCCGGGACGGGGTCCGCAGCAGCCCCAGCATTTT	CASSPGRGPQQPQHF
14	-	TRBV3-1	TRBJ1-1	-	TGTGCCAGCAGCCCGTCGACAGCTAACACTGAAGCTTTCTTT	CASSPSTANTEAFF
15	-	TRBV6-1	TRBJ1-5	many	TGTGCCAGCAGTGCGACAAGCTCATCTAATCAGCCCCAGCATTTT	CASSATSSSNQPQHF
13	-	TRBV15	TRBJ2-1	-	TGTGCCACCCAGGAAAGATCGTACAATGAGCAGTTCTTC	CATQERSYNEQFF
16	-	TRBV15	TRBJ1-5	many	TGTGCCACCAGCAGAGCTGGTGGGGGTGGCAATCAGCCCCAGCATTTT	CATSRAGGGGNQPQHF
16	TRBD2	TRBV28	TRBJ2-1	many	TGTGCCAGCAGTCTGTCTAAAGCGGGGGGGCCGAATGAGCAGTTCTTC	CASSLSKAGGPNEQFF